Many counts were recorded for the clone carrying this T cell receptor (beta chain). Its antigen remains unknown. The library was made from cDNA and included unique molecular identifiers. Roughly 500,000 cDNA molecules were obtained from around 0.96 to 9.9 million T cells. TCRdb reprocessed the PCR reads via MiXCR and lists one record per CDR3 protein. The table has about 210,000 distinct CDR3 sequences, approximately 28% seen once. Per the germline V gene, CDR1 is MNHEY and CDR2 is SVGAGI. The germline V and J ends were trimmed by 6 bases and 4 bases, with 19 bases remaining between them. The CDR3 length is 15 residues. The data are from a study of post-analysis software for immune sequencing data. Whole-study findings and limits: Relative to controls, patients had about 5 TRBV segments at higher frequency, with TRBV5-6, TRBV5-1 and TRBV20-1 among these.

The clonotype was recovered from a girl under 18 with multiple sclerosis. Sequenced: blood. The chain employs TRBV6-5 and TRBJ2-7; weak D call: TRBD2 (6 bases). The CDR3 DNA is TGTGCCAGCAGGCCGGGACTGGCCTCGGGGTACGAGCAGTACTTC. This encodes CASRPGLASGYEQYF.